One and the same sample provided the 31 T cell receptor beta chains below, sequenced in a study of graft-versus-host responses after intestinal transplantation. Profiling relied on immunoSEQ multiplex PCR, and the TCRdb table lists in-frame clones only, not all of them. The table lists about 90,000 clones, 85% to 95% of them singletons. For these TCRs, the target antigens are not known. The sample in question was unstimulated CD8+ T cells sorted from spleen or lymph node cells, obtained before transplant. These receptor sequences come from a human donor who was the organ donor for an intestinal transplant.

CDR3 coding DNA: TGTGCCAGCAGCTCCGGGCTCACGGGGGGCACAGATACGCAGTATTTT. Protein sequence: CASSSGLTGGTDTQYF. This rearrangement joins TRBV7-9 to TRBJ2-3; weak D call: TRBD2 (6 bases). Trimming shortened V by 4 bases and J by 1 base, and 15 bases separated the two germline ends. The CDR3 length is 16 residues. CDR1 is SEHNR, CDR2 FQNEAQ, per germline (reference sequence).

This chain uses TRBV5-3 with TRBJ1-1; 7 bases are a match to TRBD1. TRBV5-3 is classed as an ORF, of uncertain function. The CDR3 loop spans 17 amino acids. V shed 3 bases and J 1 base; nucleotides not matched to a gene: 12. Here the CDR3 reads CARSWPNRTGTNTEAFF. In DNA, the CDR3 is TGTGCCAGAAGCTGGCCGAATCGGACAGGAACGAACACTGAAGCTTTCTTT.

This sequence joins TRBV28 and TRBJ2-3, with 9 positions matching TRBD1. The CDR3 extends over 13 amino acids. The germline V gene encodes CDR1 MDHEN and CDR2 SYDVKM. J lost 9 bases, V lost 4 bases, and 5 bases had no gene match. CDR3 DNA: TGTGCCAGCAGTTGGACAGGGGCCAGCACGCAGTATTTT. Amino acids: CASSWTGASTQYF.

J is TRBJ1-1 and V is TRBV27; D unresolved. The CDR3 is 14 residues long. Trimming removed 2 bases at V and 4 bases at J, with 11 bases between. CDR1 and CDR2 from the germline V gene are MNHEY and SMNVEV (reference sequence). The CDR3 loop is CASSLDNALTEAFF. CDR3 sequence (DNA): TGTGCCAGCAGTTTAGACAATGCTCTCACTGAAGCTTTCTTT.

V and J are TRBV4-2 and TRBJ2-7; 8 bases map to TRBD2. V lost 4 bases to trimming and J lost 7 bases; unmatched junction nucleotides: 15. This CDR3 has 16 amino acids. From germline, CDR1 is LGHNA and CDR2 YNFKEQ. CDR3 nucleotide sequence: TGTGCCAGCAGCCCAACGACTAGTAGCGCGGGGGGTGAGCAGTACTTC. Translated, it gives CASSPTTSSAGGEQYF.

This chain joins TRBV6-1 and TRBJ2-7; 9 positions match TRBD1. The CDR3 is made up of 14 amino acids. The germline gives CDR1 MNHNS, CDR2 SASEGT. V was pared by 4 bases and J by 0 bases, with 1 base of the junction left unmatched. The CDR3 protein is CASSGQGGSYEQYF. The DNA for the CDR3 is TGTGCCAGCAGTGGACAGGGGGGCTCCTACGAGCAGTACTTC.

This clone occurred once. The chain joins TRBV19 to TRBJ1-2; 12 nucleotides line up with TRBD1. V lost 6 bases and J lost 0; bases outside the gene matches: 11. This CDR3 spans 18 amino acids. Germline V gene lookup returns CDR1 LNHDA and CDR2 SQIVND (reference sequence). The CDR3 sequence is CASSIPGTGGLSNYGYTF. Written as DNA, the CDR3 is TGTGCCAGTAGCATACCCGGGACAGGGGGCCTCTCTAACTATGGCTACACCTTC. Variable domain in full (rest from reference TRBV19 and TRBJ1-2): DGGITQSPKYLFRKEGQNVTLSCEQNLNHDAMYWYRQDPGQGLRLIYYSQIVNDFQKGDIAEGYSVSREKKESFPLTVTSAQKNPTAFYLCASSIPGTGGLSNYGYTFGSGTRLTVV.

This chain links TRBV6-5 with TRBJ1-1; a possible D gene is TRBD1 (6 bases). With 6 bases removed from V and 11 bases from J, the gap between germline ends came to 19 bases. The germline gives CDR1 MNHEY, CDR2 SVGAGI. The CDR3 loop spans 13 amino acids. The CDR3 coding sequence is TGTGCCAGCAGGGGGAGACGGGAGGGGGGGGCTTTCTTT. Translating gives CASRGRREGGAFF.

This clone was detected once. The chain carries TRBV23-1 and TRBJ2-2; 8 bases line up with TRBD2. TRBV23-1 carries the ORF label, with uncertain function. The CDR3 has 14 residues. V shed 9 bases, J shed 5 bases, and the junction held 8 bases outside the gene matches. This CDR3 is CASPPGGGTGELFF. The CDR3 nucleotides are TGCGCCAGTCCGCCGGGGGGGGGAACCGGGGAGCTGTTTTTT.

The V gene is TRBV7-9, the J gene TRBJ1-2; D is perhaps TRBD1 (6 bases). The length of the CDR3 is 17 residues. Per germline, CDR1 SEHNR and CDR2 FQNEAQ (reference sequence). V was clipped by 10 bases and J by 7 bases, with 31 bases between them. The CDR3 region is CATIKGQATRPMGGYTF. CDR3 in DNA: TGTGCCACAATAAAGGGACAAGCTACCCGGCCGATGGGTGGCTACACCTTC.

The chain carries TRBV20-1 and TRBJ1-2, with TRBD1 as a possible D gene (5 bases). Per the germline V gene, CDR1 is DFQATT and CDR2 is SNEGSKA (reference sequence). The CDR3 is 11 residues long. The CDR3 region has the DNA TGCATAGCGGACAACTACTATGGCTACACCTTC. Its translation is CIADNYYGYTF.

The V gene is TRBV19, the J gene TRBJ2-1; TRBD2 matches at 14 bases. Germline V gene sequence: CDR1 LNHDA, CDR2 SQIVND (reference sequence). CDR3 length equals 17 residues. V dropped 6 bases and J dropped 5; count of bases not matched to a gene: 9. The CDR3 nucleotides read TGTGCCAGTAGCCACGGACTAGCGGGAGGAGGCAACAATGAGCAGTTCTTC. It codes for CASSHGLAGGGNNEQFF.

The chain links TRBV9 to TRBJ1-1; TRBD1 matches 10 bases. The CDR3 loop spans 15 amino acids. Trimming took 3 bases from V and 1 from J; bases not matched to a gene: 3. Germline V gene lookup returns CDR1 SGDLS and CDR2 YYNGEE. CDR3 protein: CASSARTGGNTEAFF. In DNA, the CDR3 is TGTGCCAGCAGCGCCCGGACAGGGGGGAACACTGAAGCTTTCTTT.

This chain joins TRBV4-2 and TRBJ2-5; 9 positions agree with TRBD2. CDR3 size: 17 residues. CDR1 and CDR2 from the germline V gene are LGHNA and YNFKEQ. After removal of 4 bases from V and 1 base from J, the junction contained 10 bases not matched to a gene. In DNA form, the CDR3 reads TGTGCCAGCAGCCCGACCGGTGCGCGGGGGGGCCAAGAGACCCAGTACTTC. This sequence encodes CASSPTGARGGQETQYF.

The chain has TRBV15 and TRBJ2-3; D not certain. The CDR3 spans 11 residues. Trimming shortened V by 8 bases and J by 2 bases, and 5 bases separated the two germline ends. Per germline, CDR1 LNHNV and CDR2 YYDKDF (reference sequence). CDR3: CATEFTDTQYF. In DNA form, the CDR3 reads TGTGCCACCGAGTTCACAGATACGCAGTATTTT.

The chain has TRBV27 and TRBJ2-3; TRBD2 matches 7 bases. The CDR3 has 15 amino acids. Germline V gene lookup returns CDR1 MNHEY and CDR2 SMNVEV (reference sequence). V was clipped by 3 bases and J by 4 bases; unmatched bases: 7. The CDR3: CASSLGGSASDTQYF. The CDR3 DNA is TGTGCCAGCAGTTTGGGCGGGAGTGCGTCAGATACGCAGTATTTT.

V gene TRBV5-1 combines with J gene TRBJ2-1; TRBD2 aligns across 12 bases. The CDR3 has 17 residues. The V segment lost 4 bases and the J segment 1 base; nucleotides outside the gene matches: 6. CDR1 is SGHRS, CDR2 YFSETQ, per germline. CDR3 loop: CASSGWTSGASYNEQFF. The CDR3 coding sequence is TGCGCCAGCAGCGGTTGGACTAGCGGGGCTTCCTACAATGAGCAGTTCTTC.

The chain uses TRBV5-1 and TRBJ2-2; 8 nucleotides agree with TRBD1. Trimming took 4 bases from V and 4 from J; bases not matched to a gene: 12. The CDR3 totals 17 residues. Germline CDR1 is SGHRS and CDR2 is YFSETQ. CDR3 amino acids: CASSGDRGPPVTGELFF. The CDR3 DNA is TGCGCCAGCAGCGGAGACAGGGGACCCCCGGTCACCGGGGAGCTGTTTTTT.

The chain has TRBV19 and TRBJ2-7, with 9 bases that match TRBD1. The CDR3 sequence is 14 residues long. After removal of 6 bases from V and 4 bases from J, the junction contained 7 bases not matched to a gene. Looked up from germline, CDR1 is LNHDA and CDR2 is SQIVND (reference sequence). The CDR3, as DNA: TGTGCCAGTAGGCCGGGACAGGGTGCTTACGAGCAGTACTTC. This sequence encodes CASRPGQGAYEQYF.

The chain is built from TRBV27 and TRBJ2-4; TRBD1 is a possible D gene (6 bases). The ends were cut back, 2 bases at V and 1 base at J, with 18 bases in the middle. From germline, CDR1 is MNHEY and CDR2 SMNVEV (reference sequence). The length of the CDR3 is 18 residues. The CDR3 here is CASSLGAGAGSAKNIQYF. CDR3 coding DNA: TGTGCCAGCAGTTTAGGGGCAGGGGCTGGGTCGGCCAAAAACATTCAGTACTTC.

Here the CDR3 DNA reads TGCGCCAGCACCTTGACAGGATTCTACGAGCAGTACTTC. Protein product: CASTLTGFYEQYF. The chain is built from TRBV23-1 and TRBJ2-7, with D possibly matching TRBD1 (6 bases). TRBV23-1 is flagged as an ORF with uncertain function. Trimming stripped 7 bases from V and 3 bases from J, with 13 bases between. The CDR3 contains 13 residues.

The V call is TRBV7-2, the J call TRBJ2-7; D call uncertain. Germline assignment: CDR1 SGHTA and CDR2 FQGNSA. The CDR3 runs 14 residues. The V and J ends lost 1 base and 5 bases respectively, with 12 bases between them. CDR3 amino acids: CASSLEPPPDEQYF. As DNA, the CDR3 is TGTGCCAGCAGCTTAGAGCCCCCGCCCGACGAGCAGTACTTC.

The rearrangement joins TRBV18 to TRBJ2-3, with a weak D call TRBD1 (6 bases). The germline V gene has CDR1 KGHSH and CDR2 LQKENI. With 1 base removed from V and 6 bases from J, the gap between germline ends came to 20 bases. The CDR3 covers 17 residues. CDR3 bases: TGTGCCAGCTCACCACGGTTTCAGGGGAGAATCCCCGATACGCAGTATTTT. It yields the protein CASSPRFQGRIPDTQYF. Looking up the rest from reference TRBV18 and TRBJ2-3 gives the full variable domain: NAGVMQNPRHLVRRRGQEARLRCSPMKGHSHVYWYRQLPEEGLKFMVYLQKENIIDESGMPKERFSAEFPKEGPSILRIQQVVRGDSAAYFCASSPRFQGRIPDTQYFGPGTRLTVL.

V usage is TRBV5-1 and J usage is TRBJ1-2; 7 positions agree with TRBD1. CDR3 length equals 16 residues. V shed 3 bases, J shed 6 bases, and the junction held 14 bases outside the gene matches. CDR1 SGHRS and CDR2 YFSETQ come from the germline V gene. CDR3 residues: CASSSDEGAKFDGYTF. DNA for the CDR3: TGCGCCAGCAGCTCCGATGAGGGGGCCAAGTTCGATGGCTACACCTTC.

A remark on this clone: The germline gene is not matched at one end of the junction; a read error may be the cause. CDR3: CASSLDQGSAAFF. CDR3 DNA sequence: TGTGCTAGCAGCTTAGACCAGGGGTCGGCAGCTTTCTTT. The chain combines TRBV7-7 with TRBJ1-1; possible D gene TRBD1, 6 bases. The length of the CDR3 is 13 residues. Germline V gene data show CDR1 as SSHAT and CDR2 as FNYEAQ (reference sequence).

The chain is built from TRBV19 and TRBJ1-5; tentative D call: TRBD1 (5 bases). The CDR3 consists of 15 residues. V was shortened by 3 bases and J by 0 bases, with 9 bases between the two germline ends. Germline V gene data show CDR1 as LNHDA and CDR2 as SQIVND (reference sequence). CDR3: CASSIQGYSNQPQHF. The CDR3 region has the DNA TGTGCCAGTAGTATTCAGGGATATAGCAATCAGCCCCAGCATTTT.

V usage is TRBV13 and J usage is TRBJ2-1, with no clear D. Germline V CDR1 and CDR2: PRHDT, FYEKMQ (reference sequence). V was clipped by 0 bases and J by 2 bases, with 5 bases between them. The CDR3 loop spans 14 amino acids. The CDR3 region has the DNA TGTGCCAGCAGCTTAGGGCTAACCTACAATGAGCAGTTCTTC. Translating it yields CASSLGLTYNEQFF. Full variable domain (rest looked up from reference TRBV13 and TRBJ2-1): AAGVIQSPRHLIKEKRETATLKCYPIPRHDTVYWYQQGPGQDPQFLISFYEKMQSDKGSIPDRFSAQQFSDYHSELNMSSLELGDSALYFCASSLGLTYNEQFFGPGTRLTVL.

The V call is TRBV15, the J call TRBJ2-1; TRBD1 is a possible D gene (6 bases). This CDR3 region has 13 residues. Germline CDR1 is LNHNV and CDR2 is YYDKDF (reference sequence). The V gene lost 3 bases and the J gene lost 4 bases, with 7 bases spanning the gap. As DNA, the CDR3 is TGTGCCACCAGCAGGGGGGCTTACAATGAGCAGTTCTTC. Protein: CATSRGAYNEQFF.

V and J are TRBV30 and TRBJ1-6; D perhaps matches TRBD1 (6 bases). Per germline, CDR1 GTSNPN and CDR2 SVGIG (reference sequence). This CDR3 has 13 residues. V was trimmed by 4 bases and J by 5 bases, leaving 9 bases between them. The CDR3 spells CAWTGVNNSPLHF. CDR3 in DNA: TGTGCCTGGACAGGGGTGAATAATTCACCCCTCCACTTT.

This chain uses TRBV10-3 with TRBJ1-1, with TRBD1 identical over 12 bases. From germline, CDR1 is ENHRY and CDR2 SYGVKD. V shed 9 bases, J shed 12 bases, and the junction held 5 bases outside the gene matches. The CDR3 contains 11 residues. The CDR3 coding sequence is TGTGCCATACTGGGACAGGGGGCGCCTTTCTTT. Protein product: CAILGQGAPFF.

A word on this clone: The junction shows a germline mismatch at one end, possibly a read error. The chain carries TRBV29-1 and TRBJ1-4; D is perhaps TRBD1 (5 bases). Germline CDR1 is SQVTM and CDR2 is ANQGSEA. The CDR3 runs to 12 residues. Here the CDR3 DNA reads TGCAGCGTTGAAGATCCGGGGGAAACACTGTTTTTT. Amino acids: CSVEDPGETLFF.